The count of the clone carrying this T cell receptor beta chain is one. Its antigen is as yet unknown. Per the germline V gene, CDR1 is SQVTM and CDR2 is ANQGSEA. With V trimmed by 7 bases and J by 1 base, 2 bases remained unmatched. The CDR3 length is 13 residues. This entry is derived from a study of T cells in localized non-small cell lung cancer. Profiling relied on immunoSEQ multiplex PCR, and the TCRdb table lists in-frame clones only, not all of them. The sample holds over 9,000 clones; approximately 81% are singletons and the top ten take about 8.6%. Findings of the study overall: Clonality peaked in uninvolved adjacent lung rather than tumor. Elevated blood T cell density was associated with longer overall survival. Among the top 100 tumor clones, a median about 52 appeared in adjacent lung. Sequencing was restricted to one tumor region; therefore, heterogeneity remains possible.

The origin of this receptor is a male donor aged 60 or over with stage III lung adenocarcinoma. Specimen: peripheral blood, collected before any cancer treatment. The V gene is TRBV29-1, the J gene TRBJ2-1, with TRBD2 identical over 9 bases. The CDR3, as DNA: TGCAGCGGCGGGAGGGGGTCCTACAATGAGCAGTTCTTC. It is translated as CSGGRGSYNEQFF.